These T cell receptor beta chains were read from a single sample in a study of T cell repertoires in cytomegalovirus infection. A single record per CDR3 protein comes from TCRdb applying MiXCR to the reads. The table includes 300,000 to 400,000 distinct CDR3 sequences, 9.5% detected once. Sequenced material: PBMCs. The receptors were sampled from a human donor in good health (CMV status not recorded). Some clones in this sample may be carry-over from other donors' samples. CDR3s include the opening cysteine and the closing phenylalanine or tryptophan. A D gene is named only where the DNA matches it firmly. The size of a clone is reported for some rows only, either as once, few or many, or as a class for expanded clones.

>many|TRBD2|TRBJ2-7|TRBV28
CASRVKVGLAGSYEQYF
TGTGCCAGCCGGGTTAAGGTGGGACTAGCGGGTTCCTACGAGCAGTACTTC
>many|.|TRBJ2-1|TRBV12-3/TRBV12-4
CASSTSREYNEQFF
TGTGCCAGCAGCACTAGCAGGGAATACAATGAGCAGTTCTTC
>many|.|TRBJ2-7|TRBV7-2
CASSLDYRSTPNHYEQYF
TGTGCCAGCAGCTTAGATTACAGGTCGACTCCGAATCACTACGAGCAGTACTTC
>many|.|TRBJ2-7|TRBV6-2/TRBV6-3
CASGGSYEQYF
TGTGCCAGCGGTGGCTCCTACGAGCAGTACTTC
>.|TRBD2|TRBJ2-1|TRBV12-3/TRBV12-4
CASSRGGGAYNEQFF
TGTGCCAGCAGCCGCGGGGGGGGGGCCTACAATGAGCAGTTCTTC
>many|.|TRBJ2-7|TRBV6-1
CASRDPFYEQYF
TGTGCCAGCAGAGACCCTTTCTACGAGCAGTACTTC
>.|TRBD1|TRBJ2-7|TRBV6-1
CASSYGGQEREQYF
TGTGCCAGCAGTTATGGGGGACAGGAACGCGAGCAGTACTTC
>many|.|TRBJ2-1|TRBV7-2
CASSLAKRQPYNEQFF
TGTGCCAGCAGCTTAGCAAAGCGGCAGCCCTACAATGAGCAGTTCTTC
>.|TRBD2|TRBJ2-4|TRBV6-1
CASSDGLAGENIQYF
TGTGCCAGCAGTGACGGACTAGCGGGAGAAAACATTCAGTACTTC
>.|.|TRBJ2-7|TRBV6-5
CASSYSGVAYEQYF
TGTGCCAGCAGTTACTCGGGGGTAGCCTACGAGCAGTACTTC
>many|.|TRBJ2-2|TRBV12-3/TRBV12-4
CASSARSWTAANTGELFF
TGTGCCAGCAGCGCTCGCTCCTGGACAGCCGCGAACACCGGGGAGCTGTTTTTT
>many|.|TRBJ1-5|TRBV7-2
CASSSYRGGLDQPQHF
TGTGCCAGCAGCTCATACCGAGGGGGGCTCGATCAGCCCCAGCATTTT
>many|.|TRBJ2-1|TRBV15
CATSRDLSFGDNEQFF
TGTGCCACCAGCAGAGATCTGAGTTTCGGGGACAATGAGCAGTTCTTC
>.|TRBD2|TRBJ2-1|TRBV20-1
CSARDPRSGGAYEQFF
TGCAGTGCTAGAGATCCGCGGTCGGGGGGGGCTTATGAGCAGTTCTTC
>few|.|TRBJ1-6|TRBV20-1
CSAPTLGESYNSPLHF
TGCAGTGCTCCCACTCTCGGGGAGTCCTATAATTCACCCCTCCACTTT
>many|.|TRBJ1-1|TRBV7-2
CASSPGTVGEAFF
TGTGCCAGCAGCCCCGGGACCGTCGGGGAAGCTTTCTTT
>few|.|TRBJ2-1|TRBV13
CASSPPSRDEQFF
TGTGCCAGCAGCCCCCCTAGCAGGGATGAGCAGTTCTTC
>.|TRBD2|TRBJ2-7|TRBV6-6
CASSYYGRANYEQYF
TGTGCCAGCAGTTACTACGGGAGGGCCAACTACGAGCAGTACTTC
>few|.|TRBJ2-7|TRBV3-1
CASSQRGLEQYF
TGTGCCAGCAGCCAACGGGGGTTGGAGCAGTACTTC
>.|.|TRBJ2-5|TRBV7-2
CASSLDPGEILGTQYF
TGTGCCAGCAGCTTAGATCCGGGAGAGATTTTAGGGACCCAGTACTTC
>few|.|TRBJ1-5|TRBV19
CASKDRGLSNQPQHF
TGTGCCAGTAAAGACCGGGGCCTTAGCAATCAGCCCCAGCATTTT
>.|TRBD1|TRBJ1-6|TRBV10-3
CAISDGTGPSPLHF
TGTGCCATCAGTGACGGGACAGGGCCCTCACCCCTCCACTTT
>many|TRBD2|TRBJ2-1|TRBV7-3
CASSLRGTSGPPSYNEQFF
TGTGCCAGCAGCTTAAGGGGGACTAGCGGCCCCCCATCCTACAATGAGCAGTTCTTC
>many|TRBD2|TRBJ2-5|TRBV7-6
CASSPSGRGETQYF
TGTGCCAGCAGCCCTAGCGGGAGAGGAGAGACCCAGTACTTC
>.|.|TRBJ1-5|TRBV20-1
CSAPEVGLLQPQHF
TGCAGTGCTCCGGAGGTCGGGTTGTTACAGCCCCAGCATTTT
>.|TRBD1|TRBJ1-2|TRBV12-5
CASGPGTGKFYGYTF
TGTGCTAGTGGTCCCGGGACAGGGAAGTTCTATGGCTACACCTTC
>few|TRBD2|TRBJ2-6|TRBV7-9
CATRGGGLSGANVLTF
TGTGCCACCCGGGGGGGAGGACTCTCTGGGGCCAACGTCCTGACTTTC
>.|.|TRBJ1-4|TRBV19
CASSSQVSKKLFF
TGTGCCAGTAGTTCGCAGGTTTCCAAAAAACTGTTTTTT
>many|TRBD1|TRBJ1-1|TRBV12-3/TRBV12-4
CASSLSPGQGRTEAFF
TGTGCCAGCAGCCTGAGTCCGGGACAGGGGAGAACTGAAGCTTTCTTT
>.|.|TRBJ2-1|TRBV19
CASSISPYNEQFF
TGTGCCAGTAGTATATCTCCCTACAATGAGCAGTTCTTC
>.|.|TRBJ2-6|TRBV28
CASSLGVLRSGSAGANVLTF
TGTGCCAGCAGTTTAGGAGTCCTCCGGTCAGGGAGTGCTGGGGCCAACGTCCTGACTTTC
>few|.|TRBJ2-1|TRBV29-1
CSVSLRQSSYNEQFF
TGCAGCGTCAGTCTTCGACAGAGTTCCTACAATGAGCAGTTCTTC
>.|TRBD2|TRBJ2-5|TRBV20-1
CSAARLAGGEETQYF
TGCAGTGCTGCGAGACTAGCGGGGGGGGAGGAGACCCAGTACTTC
>many|.|TRBJ1-1|TRBV7-2
CASSPSLQGNTEAFF
TGTGCCAGCAGCCCCTCCCTCCAGGGGAACACTGAAGCTTTCTTT
>few|TRBD2|TRBJ2-5|TRBV20-1
CSARLSGGGTQYF
TGCAGTGCTAGACTTAGCGGGGGGGGGACCCAGTACTTC
>few|TRBD2|TRBJ2-2|TRBV12-3/TRBV12-4
CASWVAGGPFTGELFF
TGTGCCAGCTGGGTAGCGGGAGGGCCATTCACCGGGGAGCTGTTTTTT
>.|TRBD1|TRBJ2-7|TRBV28
CASSFSGQGSYEQYF
TGTGCCAGCAGTTTCTCGGGACAGGGCTCCTACGAGCAGTACTTC